The 30 T cell receptor beta chains below were found in one sample sequenced in a study of blood T cells in healthy people across ages. The use of a sample-barcoded 5' primer and a J-beta primer mix characterized a second PCR of roughly 6 to 12 cycles. MiXCR, applied by TCRdb to the 5' RACE reads, yields one record per CDR3 protein. The sample has over 1.5 million distinct CDR3 sequences, around 48% seen once. Sequenced: blood. The receptor source for this set is a woman between 40 and 50 years old in good health.

The V call is TRBV6-2 or TRBV6-3, the J call TRBJ2-5; 8 nucleotides agree with TRBD2. The DNA end favors TRBJ2-7, so the J call may be wrong. The CDR3 is 14 amino acids. Germline V CDR1 and CDR2: MNHEY, SVGEGT. CDR3 sequence: CASSQAGVVYEQYF. CDR3 DNA: TGTGCCAGCAGTCAAGCGGGGGTTGTTTACGAGCAGTACTTC.

This clonotype appeared a few times. The chain combines TRBV4-2 with TRBJ2-3, with a weak D call TRBD2 (6 bases). Germline V gene lookup returns CDR1 LGHNA and CDR2 YNFKEQ. This CDR3 contains 18 residues. Trimming left V 2 bases short and J 2 bases short, with 20 bases between. CDR3 in amino acids: CASSQSRAGGGITDTQYF. In nucleotides, the CDR3 is TGTGCCAGCAGCCAAAGTAGGGCCGGTGGGGGGATCACAGATACGCAGTATTTT.

The gene calls are TRBV7-2 and TRBJ2-5; a weak D match, TRBD1 (5 bases). This CDR3 region has 14 residues. Germline assignment: CDR1 SGHTA and CDR2 FQGNSA. V was pared by 1 base and J by 7 bases, with 13 bases between. For the CDR3, the DNA is TGTGCCAGCAGCTTAGTCCCCCAGGGCGGGACCCAGTACTTC. It translates to CASSLVPQGGTQYF.

V is TRBV20-1 and J is TRBJ2-3, with 14 bases lining up with TRBD2. Germline assignment: CDR1 DFQATT and CDR2 SNEGSKA (reference sequence). V trimming: 1 base; J trimming: 4 bases; junction bases outside the gene matches: 7. The CDR3 runs 17 residues. The CDR3 DNA is TGCAGTGCTAGAGTCAGCCCGGGACTAGCGGGGGCAGATACGCAGTATTTT. Protein product: CSARVSPGLAGADTQYF.

J is TRBJ2-1 and V is TRBV5-1; 9 bases are a match to TRBD1. Germline CDR1 reads SGHRS; CDR2 reads YFSETQ. This CDR3 spans 15 amino acids. The J segment lost 9 bases and the V segment lost 4 bases, leaving 11 bases of the junction unmatched. As DNA, the CDR3 is TGCGCCAGCAGCATCGGGACAGGGACGAGGGGTGAGCAGTTCTTC. It specifies CASSIGTGTRGEQFF.

The V gene is TRBV24-1, the J gene TRBJ2-3; TRBD1 aligns across 8 bases. The CDR3 is 13 amino acids. Germline-derived CDR1 and CDR2 are KGHDR and SFDVKD. J lost 11 bases, V lost 1 base, and 4 bases had no gene match. CDR3 sequence: CATSDFQGAGQYF. CDR3 sequence (DNA): TGTGCCACCAGTGATTTCCAGGGGGCGGGGCAGTATTTT.

J is TRBJ1-1 and V is TRBV6-5; D not resolved. The germline gives CDR1 MNHEY, CDR2 SVGAGI. This CDR3 contains 13 residues. The V gene lost 11 bases and the J gene lost 1 base, with 14 bases spanning the gap. The CDR3 DNA follows: TGTGCCTCCCATGCGGTTTGGAACACTGAAGCTTTCTTT. It is translated as CASHAVWNTEAFF.

The CDR3 DNA reads TGTGCCAGCAGCTTAGCGCAGGGTATTAGGGATTCACCCCTCCACTTT. Translation: CASSLAQGIRDSPLHF. This chain connects TRBV7-2 to TRBJ1-6, with a tentative D call TRBD1 (5 bases). Germline V CDR1 and CDR2: SGHTA, FQGNSA. The length of the CDR3 is 16 residues. Between the trimmed V and J ends, which lost 0 bases and 8 bases, there was a span of 14 bases.

The rearrangement joins TRBV12-3 or TRBV12-4 to TRBJ2-6; the D is unclear. The ends were cut back, 6 bases at V and 0 bases at J, with 21 bases in the middle. This CDR3 region has 19 residues. CDR3 bases: TGTGCCAGCAGCCCCTTCCAGAGGAGAGACCTCTCTGGGGCCAACGTCCTGACTTTC. This codes for CASSPFQRRDLSGANVLTF.

The chain joins TRBV7-6 to TRBJ2-3; a possible D gene is TRBD2 (5 bases). The germline CDR1 and CDR2 sequences are SGHVS and FNYEAQ. Trimming cost V 5 bases and J 2 bases, with 14 bases left between them. CDR3 length: 15 residues. CDR3 bases: TGTGCCAGCAGCACGCGTCGGACTTTCACAGATACGCAGTATTTT. The encoded protein is CASSTRRTFTDTQYF.

V and J are TRBV6-5 and TRBJ2-3; TRBD1 aligns across 7 bases. The germline V gene has CDR1 MNHEY and CDR2 SVGAGI. V lost 6 bases, J lost 2 bases, and 8 bases stayed unmatched. The CDR3 totals 15 residues. In DNA, the CDR3 is TGTGCCAGCAGCCCTAACAGGGGAATCACAGATACGCAGTATTTT. Translation gives CASSPNRGITDTQYF.

This clonotype was counted once. The V and J genes are TRBV29-1 and TRBJ2-4; D perhaps matches TRBD1 (6 bases). The tail of the sequence fits TRBJ2-7 better, so the J call may be wrong. CDR3 size: 15 residues. CDR1 SQVTM and CDR2 ANQGSEA come from the germline V gene. The DNA of the CDR3 is TGCAGCGTTGAAGTTAGAACAGGGCGGACCTACGAGCAGTACTTC. It yields the protein CSVEVRTGRTYEQYF.

In this sample, this clonotype turned up a few times. This chain links TRBV29-1 with TRBJ1-1; D gene ambiguous. V was trimmed by 3 bases and J by 3 bases, leaving 14 bases between them. This CDR3 contains 14 residues. In germline, CDR1 is SQVTM, CDR2 ANQGSEA. CDR3: CSVEGVGYDTEAFF. CDR3 DNA: TGCAGCGTTGAGGGTGTTGGGTACGACACTGAAGCTTTCTTT.

The chain joins TRBV20-1 to TRBJ1-2; tentative D call: TRBD1 (5 bases). Looked up from germline, CDR1 is DFQATT and CDR2 is SNEGSKA (reference sequence). The CDR3 extends over 17 amino acids. The V end was cut by 1 base, the J end by 0 bases, with 18 bases between. Written as DNA, the CDR3 is TGCAGTGCTAGAGCAATTTCGACAGACCAATCTAACTATGGCTACACCTTC. This codes for CSARAISTDQSNYGYTF.

The rearrangement links TRBV7-2 to TRBJ2-7, with 7 nucleotides matching TRBD2. The J call may be mistaken, given a closer DNA end match to TRBJ2-5. The CDR3 runs 16 residues. CDR1 is SGHTA, CDR2 FQGNSA, per germline. CDR3 residues: CASSLLGLAVQETQYF. For the CDR3, the DNA is TGTGCCAGCAGCCTACTAGGGCTAGCGGTACAAGAGACCCAGTACTTC.

Concerning this clonotype itself: A read error may produce the germline difference seen at one junction end. V usage is TRBV12-3 or TRBV12-4 and J usage is TRBJ1-4, with 9 bases lining up with TRBD1. CDR3 length: 16 amino acids. The CDR3, as DNA: TGTGCCGGCAGTGGGACAGGGAGTGCAACTAATGAAAAACTGTTTTTT. Residues: CAGSGTGSATNEKLFF.

The rearrangement joins TRBV6-1 to TRBJ1-5; no definite D call. V dropped 1 base and J dropped 6 bases, with 13 bases sitting between them. The CDR3 is 15 residues long. The V gene's germline CDR1 is MNHNS and CDR2 SASEGT. The CDR3 sequence is CASSEDQGFGQPQHF. In nucleotides, the CDR3 is TGTGCCAGCAGTGAAGATCAAGGGTTCGGTCAGCCCCAGCATTTT.

In its sample, this clonotype was seen a few times. The gene calls are TRBV6-5 and TRBJ1-2; tentatively, D is TRBD1 (6 bases). The germline gives CDR1 MNHEY, CDR2 SVGAGI. Trimming left V 2 bases short and J 6 bases short, with 10 bases between. The CDR3 loop spans 13 amino acids. The chain's CDR3 is CASSYDRFNGYTF. DNA for the CDR3: TGTGCCAGCAGTTACGACAGGTTTAATGGCTACACCTTC.

This clonotype was recorded a few times. The rearrangement links TRBV18 to TRBJ2-3; 11 positions agree with TRBD2. V shed 3 bases and J 0 bases; nucleotides not matched to a gene: 11. CDR1 KGHSH and CDR2 LQKENI come from the germline V gene. This CDR3 region has 19 residues. CDR3 sequence: CASSPLAGGPPSSTDTQYF. CDR3 DNA: TGTGCCAGCTCACCGCTAGCGGGGGGACCACCCTCTAGCACAGATACGCAGTATTTT.

The genes are TRBV19 and TRBJ2-1; D possibly corresponds to TRBD1 (5 bases). Trimming cost V 10 bases and J 3 bases, with 19 bases left between them. Germline V gene data show CDR1 as LNHDA and CDR2 as SQIVND (reference sequence). This CDR3 has 15 amino acids. The CDR3 region has the DNA TGTGCCACTTCTGAACAGGACATTTACTACAATGAGCAGTTCTTC. Amino acids: CATSEQDIYYNEQFF.

This rearrangement joins TRBV4-3 to TRBJ1-3, with a possible D match to TRBD1 (6 bases). Germline-derived CDR1 and CDR2 are LGHNA and YSLEER. V lost 0 bases and J lost 0, with 6 bases in between. The CDR3 totals 15 residues. The CDR3: CASSQEDSSGNTIYF. For the CDR3, the DNA is TGCGCCAGCAGCCAAGAGGACAGCTCTGGAAACACCATATATTTT.

The V gene is TRBV27, the J gene TRBJ2-5, with 7 nucleotides matching TRBD1. The DNA end is a closer match to TRBJ2-7, so the J assignment may be wrong. CDR1 is MNHEY, CDR2 SMNVEV, per germline (reference sequence). The CDR3 extends over 14 amino acids. The CDR3 DNA reads as TGTGCCAGCAGTAAGGTACAGGGGTTTGGCGAGCAGTACTTC. Protein product: CASSKVQGFGEQYF.

This rearrangement joins TRBV6-2 or TRBV6-3 to TRBJ2-1, with a weak D call TRBD2 (6 bases). Per the germline V gene, CDR1 is MNHEY and CDR2 is SVGEGT. Between the trimmed V and J ends, which lost 6 bases and 6 bases, there was a span of 18 bases. The CDR3 spans 15 residues. The CDR3 is CASSLFSGGFNEQFF. In DNA, the CDR3 is TGTGCCAGCAGCCTCTTCTCCGGAGGGTTCAATGAGCAGTTCTTC.

The V and J genes are TRBV7-2 and TRBJ2-3; TRBD1 matches at 9 bases. J gave up 6 bases and V 4 bases, and 5 bases lay outside the gene matches. Germline CDR1 and CDR2: SGHTA and FQGNSA. This CDR3 comprises 14 residues. Here the CDR3 DNA reads TGTGCCAGCAGCTACCGGGACAGGGTTGATACGCAGTATTTT. Translation: CASSYRDRVDTQYF. Using reference TRBV7-2 and TRBJ2-3 for the parts outside the CDR3, the full variable domain is GAGVSQSPSNKVTEKGKDVELRCDPISGHTALYWYRQSLGQGLEFLIYFQGNSAPDKSGLPSDRFSAERTGGSVSTLTIQRTQQEDSAVYLCASSYRDRVDTQYFGPGTRLTVL.

The CDR3 DNA follows: TGTGCCAGCAAAGAAGGACTGGGTCAGGATACGCAGTATTTT. Protein: CASKEGLGQDTQYF. This rearrangement joins TRBV2 to TRBJ2-3; possible D gene TRBD2, 5 bases. The CDR3 contains 14 residues. V lost 7 bases and J lost 6, with 17 bases in between. The germline V gene encodes CDR1 SNHLY and CDR2 FYNNEI.

This chain joins TRBV7-3 and TRBJ1-1; D ambiguous. There are 13 residues in the CDR3. Per germline, CDR1 SGHTA and CDR2 FQGTGA. The V gene lost 4 bases and the J gene lost 6 bases, with 12 bases spanning the gap. CDR3 DNA sequence: TGTGCCAGCAGCTCAAGGGTTCGCTCTGAAGCTTTCTTT. Translation: CASSSRVRSEAFF.

In its sample, this clonotype was seen a few times. V and J are TRBV7-9 and TRBJ2-4; 10 bases align to TRBD2. The assigned J gene may be wrong: the sequence end matches TRBJ2-7 better. The germline gives CDR1 SEHNR, CDR2 FQNEAQ (reference sequence). The CDR3 runs 14 residues. In DNA, the CDR3 is TGTGCCAGCAGCGGACTAGCGGTTGCCTACGAGCAGTACTTC. Its translation: CASSGLAVAYEQYF.

The CDR3 DNA is TGCAGCGTTGAGAAGCAGGGAGGGACTGAAGCTTTCTTT. It specifies CSVEKQGGTEAFF. The chain employs TRBV29-1 and TRBJ1-1, with D possibly matching TRBD1 (5 bases). The V end lost 3 bases, the J end lost 5 bases, and 13 bases lay between the germline ends. This CDR3 spans 13 amino acids. Germline V CDR1 and CDR2: SQVTM, ANQGSEA.

This clonotype was picked up one time. The rearrangement uses TRBV20-1 and TRBJ2-3; 7 bases map to TRBD2. V dropped 6 bases and J dropped 3; count of bases not matched to a gene: 9. Germline CDR1 and CDR2: DFQATT and SNEGSKA (reference sequence). This CDR3 has 14 amino acids. CDR3 in amino acids: CSAEERGGTDTQYF. CDR3 sequence (DNA): TGCAGTGCGGAGGAGAGGGGAGGGACAGATACGCAGTATTTT.

This sequence joins TRBV7-2 and TRBJ2-1; 8 bases are shared with TRBD2. Per germline, CDR1 SGHTA and CDR2 FQGNSA. This CDR3 has 17 amino acids. Trimming cost V 2 bases and J 5 bases; bases outside gene matches: 11. The CDR3 reads CASSLTFSGAGDNEQFF. Written as DNA, the CDR3 is TGTGCCAGCAGCTTAACCTTTAGCGGGGCCGGGGACAATGAGCAGTTCTTC.